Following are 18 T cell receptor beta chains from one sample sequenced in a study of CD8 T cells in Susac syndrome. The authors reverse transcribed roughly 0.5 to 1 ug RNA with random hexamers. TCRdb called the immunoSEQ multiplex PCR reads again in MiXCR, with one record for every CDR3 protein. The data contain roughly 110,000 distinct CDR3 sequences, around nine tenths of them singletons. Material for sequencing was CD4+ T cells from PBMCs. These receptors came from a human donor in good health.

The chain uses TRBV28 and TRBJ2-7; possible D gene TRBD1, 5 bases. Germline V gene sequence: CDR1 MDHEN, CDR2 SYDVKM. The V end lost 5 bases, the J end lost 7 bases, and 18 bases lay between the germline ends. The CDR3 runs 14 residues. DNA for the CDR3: TGTGCCAGCAGTCCCCTAGGGGCCCCCGGGGAGCAGTACTTC. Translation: CASSPLGAPGEQYF. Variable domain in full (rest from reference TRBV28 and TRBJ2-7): DVKVTQSSRYLVKRTGEKVFLECVQDMDHENMFWYRQDPGLGLRLIYFSYDVKMKEKGDIPEGYSVSREKKERFSLILESASTNQTSMYLCASSPLGAPGEQYFGPGTRLTVT.

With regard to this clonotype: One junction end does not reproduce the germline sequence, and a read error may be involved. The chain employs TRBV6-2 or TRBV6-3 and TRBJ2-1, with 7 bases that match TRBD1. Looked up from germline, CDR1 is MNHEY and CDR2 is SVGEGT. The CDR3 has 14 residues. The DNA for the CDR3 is TGTACCAGCAGTCGAAGGACAGGCTACAATGAGCAGTTCTTC. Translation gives CTSSRRTGYNEQFF.

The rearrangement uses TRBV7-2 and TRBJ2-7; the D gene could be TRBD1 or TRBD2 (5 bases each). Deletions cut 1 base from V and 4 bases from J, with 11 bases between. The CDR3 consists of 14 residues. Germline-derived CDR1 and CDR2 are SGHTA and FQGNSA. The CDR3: CASSLVGPGYEQYF. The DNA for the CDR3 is TGTGCCAGCAGCTTAGTGGGACCTGGGTACGAGCAGTACTTC.

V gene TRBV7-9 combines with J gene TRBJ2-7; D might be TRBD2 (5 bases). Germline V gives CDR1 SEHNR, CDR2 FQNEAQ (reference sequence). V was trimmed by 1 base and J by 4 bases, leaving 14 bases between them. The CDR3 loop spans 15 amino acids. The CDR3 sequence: CASSLGASRQYEQYF. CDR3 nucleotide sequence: TGTGCCAGCAGCTTAGGGGCTAGCAGACAATACGAGCAGTACTTC.

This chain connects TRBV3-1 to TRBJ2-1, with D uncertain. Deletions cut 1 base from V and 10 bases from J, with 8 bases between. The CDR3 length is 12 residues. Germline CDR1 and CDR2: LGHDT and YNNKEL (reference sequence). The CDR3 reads CASSQAVYEQFF. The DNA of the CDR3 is TGTGCCAGCAGCCAAGCTGTATACGAGCAGTTCTTC.

The CDR3, as DNA: TGCAGCGTTGCTACAGGGTTAGGGGCCAACGTCCTGACTTTC. It encodes CSVATGLGANVLTF. V usage is TRBV29-1 and J usage is TRBJ2-6; possibly TRBD1 for D (6 bases). The V end lost 4 bases, the J end lost 4 bases, and 11 bases lay between the germline ends. Per the germline V gene, CDR1 is SQVTM and CDR2 is ANQGSEA. The CDR3 length is 14 residues. Complete variable domain (other parts from reference TRBV29-1 and TRBJ2-6): SAVISQKPSRDICQRGTSLTIQCQVDSQVTMMFWYRQQPGQSLTLIATANQGSEATYESGFVIDKFPISRPNLTFSTLTVSNMSPEDSSIYLCSVATGLGANVLTFGAGSRLTVL.

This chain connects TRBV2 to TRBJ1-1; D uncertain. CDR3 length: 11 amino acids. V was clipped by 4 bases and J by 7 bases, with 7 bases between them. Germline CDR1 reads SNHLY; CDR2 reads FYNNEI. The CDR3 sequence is CASSGRDEAFF. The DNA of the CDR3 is TGTGCCAGCAGTGGACGGGATGAAGCTTTCTTT.

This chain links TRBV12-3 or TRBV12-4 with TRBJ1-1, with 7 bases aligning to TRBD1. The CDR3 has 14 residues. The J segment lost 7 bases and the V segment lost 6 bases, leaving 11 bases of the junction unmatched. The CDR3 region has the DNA TGTGCCAGCAGCCGATCTAGGACAGGTGGTGAAGCTTTCTTT. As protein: CASSRSRTGGEAFF.

CDR3 nucleotides: TGTGCCAGCAGCCACCGGGGGACAGGGGGCACCGGGGAGCTGTTTTTT. It is translated as CASSHRGTGGTGELFF. This sequence joins TRBV14 and TRBJ2-2; TRBD1 matches at 11 bases. This CDR3 is 16 amino acids long. CDR1 is SGHDN, CDR2 FVKESK, per germline. After removal of 3 bases from V and 4 bases from J, the junction contained 4 bases not matched to a gene.

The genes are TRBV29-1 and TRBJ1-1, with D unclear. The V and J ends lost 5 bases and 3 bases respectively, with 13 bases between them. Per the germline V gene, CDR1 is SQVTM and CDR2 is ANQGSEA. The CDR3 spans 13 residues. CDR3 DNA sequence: TGCAGCGTTCCGTCCTCGGGTCACACTGAAGCTTTCTTT. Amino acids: CSVPSSGHTEAFF.

CDR3 nucleotide sequence: TGCGCCAGCAGCCGGGACATTGGTCACAATGAGCAGTTCTTC. Residues: CASSRDIGHNEQFF. The chain carries TRBV5-1 and TRBJ2-1; a weak D match, TRBD1 (6 bases). The germline V gene encodes CDR1 SGHRS and CDR2 YFSETQ. Trimming removed 4 bases from V and 5 bases from J, with 13 bases in between. The length of the CDR3 is 14 residues.

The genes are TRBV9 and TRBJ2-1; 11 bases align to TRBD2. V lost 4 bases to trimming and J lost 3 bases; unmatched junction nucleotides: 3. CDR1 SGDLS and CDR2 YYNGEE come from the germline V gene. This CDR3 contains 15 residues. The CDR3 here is CASSQLAGDYNEQFF. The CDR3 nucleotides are TGTGCCAGCAGCCAACTAGCGGGAGACTACAATGAGCAGTTCTTC.

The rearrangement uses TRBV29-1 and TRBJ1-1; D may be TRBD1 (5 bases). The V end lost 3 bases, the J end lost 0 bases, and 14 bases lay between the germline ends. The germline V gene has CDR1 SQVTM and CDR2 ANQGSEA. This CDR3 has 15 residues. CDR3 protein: CSVETAGTLNTEAFF. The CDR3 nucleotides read TGCAGCGTTGAGACGGCAGGGACCTTGAACACTGAAGCTTTCTTT.

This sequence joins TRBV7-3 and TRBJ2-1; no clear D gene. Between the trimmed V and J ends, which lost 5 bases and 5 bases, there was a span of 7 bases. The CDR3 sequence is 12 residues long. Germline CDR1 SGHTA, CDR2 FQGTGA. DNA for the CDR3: TGTGCCAGCAGCCACGACCACAATGAGCAGTTCTTC. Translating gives CASSHDHNEQFF.

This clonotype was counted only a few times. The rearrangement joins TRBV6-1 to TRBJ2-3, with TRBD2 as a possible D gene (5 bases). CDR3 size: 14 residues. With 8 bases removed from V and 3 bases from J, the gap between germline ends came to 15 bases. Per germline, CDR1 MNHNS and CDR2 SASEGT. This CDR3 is CASRSASGTDTQYF. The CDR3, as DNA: TGTGCCAGCCGTTCCGCCTCGGGGACAGATACGCAGTATTTT.

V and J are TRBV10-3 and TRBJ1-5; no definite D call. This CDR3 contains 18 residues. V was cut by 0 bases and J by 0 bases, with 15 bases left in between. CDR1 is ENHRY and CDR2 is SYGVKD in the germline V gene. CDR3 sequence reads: CAISESKIPSYSNQPQHF. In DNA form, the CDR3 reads TGTGCCATCAGTGAGTCGAAAATTCCGTCTTATAGCAATCAGCCCCAGCATTTT.

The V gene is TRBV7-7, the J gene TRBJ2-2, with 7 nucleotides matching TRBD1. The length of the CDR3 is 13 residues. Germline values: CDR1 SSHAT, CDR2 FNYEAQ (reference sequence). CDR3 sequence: CASQQGPTGELFF. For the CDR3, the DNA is TGTGCTAGCCAACAGGGGCCCACCGGGGAGCTGTTTTTT.

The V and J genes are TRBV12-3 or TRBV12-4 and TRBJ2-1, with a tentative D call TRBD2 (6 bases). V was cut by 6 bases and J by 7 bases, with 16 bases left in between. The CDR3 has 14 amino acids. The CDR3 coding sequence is TGTGCCAGCAGCGAGGGACTTCGGAGGAATGAGCAGTTCTTC. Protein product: CASSEGLRRNEQFF.